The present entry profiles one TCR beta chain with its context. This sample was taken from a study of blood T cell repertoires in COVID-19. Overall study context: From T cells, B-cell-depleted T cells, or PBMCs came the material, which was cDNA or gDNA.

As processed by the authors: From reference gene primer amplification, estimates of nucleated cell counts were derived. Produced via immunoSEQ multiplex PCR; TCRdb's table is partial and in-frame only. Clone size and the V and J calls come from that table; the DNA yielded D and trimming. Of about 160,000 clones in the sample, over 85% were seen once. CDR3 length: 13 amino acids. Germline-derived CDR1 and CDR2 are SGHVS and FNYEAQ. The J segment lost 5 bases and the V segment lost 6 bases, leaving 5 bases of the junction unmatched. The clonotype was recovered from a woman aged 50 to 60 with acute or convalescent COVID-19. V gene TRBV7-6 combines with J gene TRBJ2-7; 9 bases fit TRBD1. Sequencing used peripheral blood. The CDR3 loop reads CASRKQGADEQYF. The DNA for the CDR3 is TGTGCCAGCAGGAAACAGGGGGCGGACGAGCAGTACTTC.